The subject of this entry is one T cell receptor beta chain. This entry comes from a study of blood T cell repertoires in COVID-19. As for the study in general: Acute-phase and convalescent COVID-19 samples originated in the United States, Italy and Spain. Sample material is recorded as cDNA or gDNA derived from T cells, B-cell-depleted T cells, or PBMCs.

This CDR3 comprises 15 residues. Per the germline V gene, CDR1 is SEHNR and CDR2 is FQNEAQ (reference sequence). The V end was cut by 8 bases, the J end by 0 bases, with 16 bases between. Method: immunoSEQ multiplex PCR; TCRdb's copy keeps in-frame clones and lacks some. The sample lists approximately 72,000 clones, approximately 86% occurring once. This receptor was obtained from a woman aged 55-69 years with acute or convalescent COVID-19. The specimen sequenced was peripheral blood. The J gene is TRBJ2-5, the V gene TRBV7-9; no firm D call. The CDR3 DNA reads TGTGCCAGCGAAGACCGCCGACACCACCAAGAGACCCAGTACTTC. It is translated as CASEDRRHHQETQYF.